The clone carrying this T cell receptor beta chain showed up just a few times. Its antigen is currently unknown. The sample belongs to a study of T-cell memory formation after mild COVID-19. Study-wide findings and caveats: Memory cells collected pre-infection included some clones that later responded, suggesting cross-reactive memory joined. Mainly CM and EM harbored the contracting CD4+ clones; mainly EMRA harbored the CD8+ ones.

Germline CDR1 is SGHTA and CDR2 is FQGTGA. This CDR3 contains 15 residues. The V segment lost 5 bases and the J segment 7 bases; nucleotides outside the gene matches: 9. Each CDR3 protein is one row after TCRdb ran MiXCR on the 5' RACE reads. This repertoire shows approximately 150,000 distinct CDR3 sequences, 10% to 15% found once; its top ten account for 3% to 4%. The gene calls are TRBV7-3 and TRBJ2-1, with 9 bases that match TRBD1. The material sequenced was PBMCs or a T cell subset sorted from them (not recorded which). The receptor comes from a young man who had mild COVID-19 (a few samples of this study predate the infection). Cell type and time point are not known. CDR3 DNA sequence: TGTGCCAGCAGCGTACAGGGGGCAAGATGGAATGAGCAGTTCTTC. Residues: CASSVQGARWNEQFF.